This T cell receptor (beta chain) was identified during a study of blood T cell repertoires in COVID-19. Study at large: In each case, the material was cDNA or gDNA derived from T cells, B-cell-depleted T cells, or PBMCs.

The germline V gene has CDR1 MDHEN and CDR2 SYDVKM. The CDR3 has 13 residues. The ends were cut back, 5 bases at V and 5 bases at J, with 7 bases in the middle. Original analysis: It was from reference gene primer amplification that nucleated cell counts were estimated. The table came from immunoSEQ multiplex PCR; TCRdb's copy has only in-frame clones and leaves some out. V and J calls and clone size are given by that table; D and trimming were obtained from the DNA. The sample includes about 120,000 clones, over 75% of them seen just once. The sequence was obtained from a man aged 60 to 69 with acute or convalescent COVID-19. Sequencing was performed on peripheral blood. V usage is TRBV28 and J usage is TRBJ1-6, with D possibly TRBD1 on 5 matching bases. CDR3 in amino acids: CASSGANNSPLHF. The CDR3 DNA is TGTGCCAGCAGTGGGGCCAATAATTCACCCCTCCACTTT.